The T cell receptor beta chain described here comes from a study of shared clonotypes between healthy human individuals. Remarks on this clone: This sample also contains other DNA sequences that code for the same CDR3.

CD4+ cell separation produced CD45RA+ naive and CD45RA-negative memory subsets. Deep-level running was used for the assay. In the authors' workflow: ImmunoSEQ output held junction-only sequences without quality scores, so filtering differed. Assay: immunoSEQ multiplex PCR; the TCRdb copy retains only in-frame clones and omits some. V and J calls and clone size are as listed in that table; D and trimming were resolved from the DNA. The repertoire holds 2,500,000 or so clones, around 93% seen once, with 0.3% to 0.45% in the top ten. The sequencing sample was made of naive CD4+ T cells from PBMCs. The subset was: CD45RA+ positively selected. The origin of this receptor is a man between 18 and 29 years old in good health. Some clones in this sample may be carry-over from other donors' samples.

The CDR3 coding sequence is TGTGCCAGCAGCTTGCGGCAGGGGGCGGGGGAGACCCAGTACTTC. The encoded protein is CASSLRQGAGETQYF. The chain uses TRBV7-9 and TRBJ2-5; 8 nucleotides line up with TRBD1. The V segment lost 3 bases and the J segment 5 bases; nucleotides outside the gene matches: 8. Germline CDR1 and CDR2: SEHNR and FQNEAQ (reference sequence). This CDR3 has 15 amino acids. The variable domain in full, completed from reference TRBV7-9 and TRBJ2-5, reads DTGVSQNPRHKITKRGQNVTFRCDPISEHNRLYWYRQTLGQGPEFLTYFQNEAQLEKSRLLSDRFSAERPKGSFSTLEIQRTEQGDSAMYLCASSLRQGAGETQYFGPGTRLLVL.